A single sample is the source of the 20 T cell receptor beta chains below, sequenced in a study of regulatory T cells. The PCR used 52 TRBV and 13 TRBJ primers. Using immunoSEQ multiplex PCR, the repertoire was profiled, and TCRdb retains in-frame clones only, with some absent. Here the sample spans more than 15,000 clones, roughly nine tenths being singletons. Sequencing was done on a sample of CD8+ T cells sorted from blood. The receptors shown here come from a person aged 18 to 35 with CD3G deficiency.

This chain uses TRBV4-3 with TRBJ2-1, with a weak D call TRBD2 (5 bases). The CDR3 consists of 13 residues. V gave up 2 bases and J gave up 9 bases, with 11 bases separating them. Per the germline V gene, CDR1 is LGHNA and CDR2 is YSLEER. The CDR3 coding sequence is TGCGCCAGCAGCCAATCCCCAGGAGGTGAGCAGTTCTTC. Amino acid sequence: CASSQSPGGEQFF.

This clone was found once. The DNA for the CDR3 is TGTGCCAGCGGACAGGACAGGGGTAACTATGGCTACACCTTC. This encodes CASGQDRGNYGYTF. This chain connects TRBV6-6 to TRBJ1-2; TRBD1 aligns across 9 bases. Germline CDR1 reads MNHNY; CDR2 reads SVGAGI (reference sequence). Trimming took 8 bases from V and 1 from J; bases not matched to a gene: 5. The CDR3 has 14 amino acids.

The chain employs TRBV6-1 and TRBJ1-1; D gene ambiguous. Between the trimmed V and J ends, which lost 2 bases and 10 bases, there was a span of 14 bases. The CDR3 is made up of 13 amino acids. Germline V lookup: CDR1 MNHNS, CDR2 SASEGT. Written as DNA, the CDR3 is TGTGCCAGCAGTGAATTCTCTCCAGCGGTAGCTTTCTTT. Residues: CASSEFSPAVAFF.

The rearrangement links TRBV19 to TRBJ1-6; 7 bases fit TRBD1. Germline CDR1 reads LNHDA; CDR2 reads SQIVND (reference sequence). This CDR3 region has 14 residues. J was trimmed by 4 bases and V by 6 bases; bases with no gene match: 3. The DNA for the CDR3 is TGTGCCAGTAGGGAGGGACAGTATAATTCACCCCTCCACTTT. Protein product: CASREGQYNSPLHF.

This rearrangement joins TRBV2 to TRBJ2-7; tentatively, D is TRBD1 (6 bases). The CDR3 runs 13 residues. V shed 8 bases and J shed 3 bases, with 14 bases lying between them. Germline lookup yields CDR1 SNHLY and CDR2 FYNNEI. The CDR3 region has the DNA TGTGCCAGCCTAACCGGACAGCGCTACGAGCAGTACTTC. It codes for CASLTGQRYEQYF.

The chain employs TRBV7-9 and TRBJ2-1, with 10 bases that match TRBD2. This CDR3 is 16 amino acids long. Germline values: CDR1 SEHNR, CDR2 FQNEAQ (reference sequence). Trimming took 2 bases from V and 4 from J; bases not matched to a gene: 5. The CDR3 loop is CASSLSGTSVYNEQFF. The CDR3 nucleotides are TGTGCCAGCAGCTTATCCGGGACTAGCGTTTACAATGAGCAGTTCTTC.

Only a few counts were recorded for this clone. J is TRBJ1-1 and V is TRBV27, with 9 bases lining up with TRBD1. V shed 1 base and J 5 bases; nucleotides not matched to a gene: 5. CDR1 is MNHEY, CDR2 SMNVEV, per germline (reference sequence). The CDR3 sequence is 15 residues long. As DNA, the CDR3 is TGTGCCAGCAGTTTATTTACAGGGGGCGAGACTGAAGCTTTCTTT. Translating gives CASSLFTGGETEAFF.

The genes are TRBV10-2 and TRBJ2-7; a possible D gene is TRBD1 (6 bases). V was cut by 5 bases and J by 2 bases, with 13 bases left in between. Germline V CDR1 and CDR2: WSHSY, SAAADI. CDR3 length equals 14 residues. CDR3: CASSPGQTTYEQYF. The CDR3 region has the DNA TGCGCCAGCAGTCCTGGACAGACCACCTACGAGCAGTACTTC.

The chain carries TRBV11-1 and TRBJ2-5; D gene unclear. There are 15 residues in the CDR3. Germline V lookup: CDR1 SGHAT, CDR2 FQDESV (reference sequence). Trimming removed 2 bases at V and 1 base at J, with 11 bases between. The CDR3 coding sequence is TGTGCCAGCAGCTTAATCGCGGCCCCCCAAGAGACCCAGTACTTC. Translated, it gives CASSLIAAPQETQYF.

The V gene is TRBV6-1, the J gene TRBJ2-2, with D tentatively TRBD1 or TRBD2 (6 bases each). CDR1 is MNHNS, CDR2 SASEGT, per germline. This CDR3 region has 16 residues. Deletions cut 2 bases from V and 5 bases from J, with 15 bases between. CDR3 sequence (DNA): TGTGCCAGCAGTGAACCCCGGGGGCAGGGGACCGGGGAGCTGTTTTTT. Translated: CASSEPRGQGTGELFF.

A word on this clone: A far more abundant clone sits one base away, making this likely a read error. Distinct nucleotide sequences in the sample also encode this CDR3. The V gene is TRBV5-1, the J gene TRBJ1-1, with D possibly TRBD1 on 6 matching bases. The V end lost 2 bases, the J end lost 5 bases, and 10 bases lay between the germline ends. The CDR3 has 13 residues. Per germline, CDR1 SGHRS and CDR2 YFSETQ. CDR3 amino acids: CASSLGTGTEAFF. The CDR3 DNA reads as TGCGCCAGCAGCTTAGGAACAGGGACTGAAGCTTTCTTT.

The rearrangement joins TRBV5-6 to TRBJ2-2; no clear D gene. CDR1 is SGHDT and CDR2 is YYEEEE in the germline V gene. Between the trimmed V and J ends, which lost 4 bases and 1 base, there was a span of 11 bases. The CDR3 runs 15 residues. CDR3 region: CASSVEQQNTGELFF. The CDR3, as DNA: TGTGCCAGCAGCGTGGAACAGCAGAACACCGGGGAGCTGTTTTTT.

The rearrangement links TRBV30 to TRBJ1-4; no firm D call. Germline V lookup: CDR1 GTSNPN, CDR2 SVGIG (reference sequence). The ends were cut back, 0 bases at V and 1 base at J, with 6 bases in the middle. The CDR3 covers 14 residues. CDR3 residues: CAWSVLGTNEKLFF. The DNA of the CDR3 is TGTGCCTGGAGTGTACTTGGAACTAATGAAAAACTGTTTTTT. The full variable domain, with the rest looked up from reference TRBV30 and TRBJ1-4, is SQTIHQWPATLVQPVGSPLSLECTVEGTSNPNLYWYRQAAGRGLQLLFYSVGIGQISSEVPQNLSASRPQDRQFILSSKKLLLSDSGFYLCAWSVLGTNEKLFFGSGTQLSVL.

The rearrangement uses TRBV2 and TRBJ2-2, with 13 bases aligning to TRBD2. Germline V gene data show CDR1 as SNHLY and CDR2 as FYNNEI. The ends lost 4 bases at V and 7 bases at J; junction bases unmatched: 12. This CDR3 is built from 18 residues. DNA of the CDR3: TGTGCCAGCAGTGTCGGTCCGGGACTAGCGGGGCGAGACGGGGAGCTGTTTTTT. Its protein is CASSVGPGLAGRDGELFF.

The chain couples TRBV13 to TRBJ1-3, with D possibly matching TRBD1 (6 bases). Trimming left V 6 bases short and J 0 bases short, with 12 bases between. This CDR3 contains 15 residues. CDR1 is PRHDT and CDR2 is FYEKMQ in the germline V gene (reference sequence). Here the CDR3 reads CASSYDRNSGNTIYF. Written as DNA, the CDR3 is TGTGCCAGCAGTTACGACAGGAACTCTGGAAACACCATATATTTT.

CDR3 bases: TGTGCCAGCAGCCCGCTAGAGATTTGGGCTAACTATGGCTACACCTTC. It specifies CASSPLEIWANYGYTF. The rearrangement uses TRBV7-6 and TRBJ1-2; D unresolved. The CDR3 has 16 residues. V dropped 5 bases and J dropped 0 bases, with 16 bases sitting between them. CDR1 is SGHVS and CDR2 is FNYEAQ in the germline V gene.

This chain uses TRBV9 with TRBJ2-3, with D tentatively TRBD1 (6 bases). V was trimmed by 3 bases and J by 1 base, leaving 18 bases between them. The germline V gene encodes CDR1 SGDLS and CDR2 YYNGEE. The CDR3 runs 17 residues. CDR3 in amino acids: CASSGSLFGQRTDTQYF. The CDR3 bases are TGTGCCAGCAGCGGCTCCCTGTTCGGACAGCGCACAGATACGCAGTATTTT.

The chain joins TRBV28 to TRBJ2-7, with D possibly TRBD1 on 6 matching bases. CDR1 and CDR2 (germline): MDHEN, SYDVKM. V was shortened by 6 bases and J by 3 bases, with 15 bases between the two germline ends. CDR3 length: 14 amino acids. DNA of the CDR3: TGTGCCAGCAGCTCGGGACACATTCACTACGAGCAGTACTTC. This translates into CASSSGHIHYEQYF.

This clone was seen only once. The chain's CDR3 is CASSGQTGPGYTF. The CDR3 DNA reads TGTGCCAGCAGCGGACAGACAGGGCCTGGCTACACCTTC. The V and J genes are TRBV9 and TRBJ1-2; 7 bases fit TRBD1. This CDR3 region has 13 residues. V trimming: 3 bases; J trimming: 7 bases; junction bases outside the gene matches: 6. The germline gives CDR1 SGDLS, CDR2 YYNGEE.

This chain uses TRBV18 with TRBJ2-3; the D is unclear. Germline CDR1 is KGHSH and CDR2 is LQKENI. The CDR3 extends over 11 amino acids. V shed 3 bases and J shed 9 bases, with 7 bases lying between them. This CDR3 reads CASSPRSTQYF. Here the CDR3 DNA reads TGTGCCAGCTCACCCAGATCCACGCAGTATTTT.